The 31 T cell receptor beta chains listed next were all sequenced from one sample in a study of blood T cell repertoires in COVID-19 (dated by TCRdb to about 2020). Library generation was performed with the immunoSEQ multiplex PCR assay. In its TCRdb copy, this immuneACCESS table keeps in-frame sequences only and misses some clones. Where compared with another copy, unresolved V genes explain less than half of these, and the others have no known cause. A total of 200,000 to 300,000 clones appear in this sample, 70% to 90% of them only once. Clones ranked in the top ten supply over 3.5% of the sample. Sequences were obtained from peripheral blood. These receptors were obtained from a woman between 40 and 55 years old with acute or convalescent COVID-19.

The chain links TRBV15 to TRBJ1-6; 10 bases align to TRBD1. Germline values: CDR1 LNHNV, CDR2 YYDKDF (reference sequence). V dropped 1 base and J dropped 7; count of bases not matched to a gene: 4. The CDR3 spans 16 residues. As DNA, the CDR3 is TGTGCCACCAGCAGAGTTCGGACAGGGGGAAATTCACCCCTCCACTTT. Its translation: CATSRVRTGGNSPLHF.

V usage is TRBV3-1 (or the pseudogene TRBV3-2) and J usage is TRBJ2-2, with D maybe TRBD2 (6 bases). From germline, CDR1 is LGHDT and CDR2 YNNKEL (reference sequence). V was shortened by 1 base and J by 8 bases, with 8 bases between the two germline ends. The CDR3 contains 13 residues. The CDR3: CASSQAGVGELFF. The CDR3 DNA is TGTGCCAGCAGCCAAGCGGGGGTGGGGGAGCTGTTTTTT.

The V call is TRBV20-1, the J call TRBJ1-3; 8 bases are shared with TRBD1. Germline assignment: CDR1 DFQATT and CDR2 SNEGSKA (reference sequence). The CDR3 contains 16 residues. V shed 3 bases and J 5 bases; nucleotides not matched to a gene: 12. The CDR3 DNA sequence: TGCAGTGCTAGTCGACCGGGACAGGCTGAGCGAAACACCATATATTTT. It encodes CSASRPGQAERNTIYF.

The gene calls are TRBV3-1 (or the pseudogene TRBV3-2) and TRBJ1-2, with D possibly being TRBD1 (6 bases). V shed 1 base and J shed 7 bases, with 16 bases lying between them. Germline CDR1 LGHDT, CDR2 YNNKEL (reference sequence). The CDR3 runs 15 residues. CDR3 DNA sequence: TGTGCCAGCAGCCAAGGGGCGGGGGCTCCGAGTGGCTACACCTTC. This gives the protein CASSQGAGAPSGYTF.

This clone has only one observation. This sequence joins TRBV7-6 and TRBJ2-5; D might be TRBD1 (6 bases). Germline-derived CDR1 and CDR2 are SGHVS and FNYEAQ. The CDR3 is made up of 15 amino acids. V lost 0 bases and J lost 4, with 12 bases in between. The CDR3 bases are TGTGCCAGCAGCTTAGCGTCTATAGGGGGAGAGACCCAGTACTTC. Translating it yields CASSLASIGGETQYF.

The J gene is TRBJ1-1, the V gene TRBV12-5, with D perhaps matching TRBD1 (6 bases). Looked up from germline, CDR1 is LGHNT and CDR2 is FRNRAP. The germline V and J ends were trimmed by 7 bases and 0 bases, with 12 bases remaining between them. The CDR3 totals 14 residues. The CDR3 sequence: CASASWDMNTEAFF. The CDR3 region has the DNA TGTGCTAGTGCGTCGTGGGACATGAACACTGAAGCTTTCTTT.

This clone was recorded only once. This chain links TRBV4-1 with TRBJ1-3; possible D gene TRBD1, 6 bases. CDR1 and CDR2 (germline): MGHRA, YSYEKL. Trimming pared 3 bases from V and 3 bases from J, leaving 15 bases between. The CDR3 has 16 amino acids. CDR3 in DNA: TGCGCCAGCAGCCAGGGGGACACAAGAATTGGAAACACCATATATTTT. It translates to CASSQGDTRIGNTIYF.

The chain is built from TRBV5-1 and TRBJ2-1, with D perhaps matching TRBD1 (5 bases). CDR1 is SGHRS, CDR2 YFSETQ, per germline. With 7 bases removed from V and 0 bases from J, the gap between germline ends came to 14 bases. This CDR3 is built from 15 residues. The CDR3 DNA sequence: TGCGCCAGCGGACGGACACTGAGCTCCTACAATGAGCAGTTCTTC. Protein product: CASGRTLSSYNEQFF.

The CDR3 DNA is TGTGCCAGCAGAGACAGGGTTAACTATGGCTACACCTTC. Encoded protein: CASRDRVNYGYTF. This sequence joins TRBV27 and TRBJ1-2, with 7 bases that match TRBD1. V shed 6 bases and J 1 base; nucleotides not matched to a gene: 2. Germline V lookup: CDR1 MNHEY, CDR2 SMNVEV (reference sequence). The CDR3 sequence is 13 residues long.

CDR3 DNA sequence: TGCGCCAGCACCCCTAGCGGGCAATACAATGAGCAGTTCTTC. This translates into CASTPSGQYNEQFF. J is TRBJ2-1 and V is TRBV10-2, with TRBD2 matching over 8 bases. Germline CDR1 WSHSY, CDR2 SAAADI. Trimming at V came to 7 bases and at J to 4 bases, leaving 6 bases not matched to a gene. The CDR3 sequence is 14 residues long.

The V and J genes are TRBV2 and TRBJ2-3; TRBD2 agrees at 7 bases. J gave up 0 bases and V 7 bases, and 7 bases lay outside the gene matches. The CDR3 is made up of 15 amino acids. Germline assignment: CDR1 SNHLY and CDR2 FYNNEI. The CDR3 nucleotides read TGTGCCAGCAAGACTAGCTTCACCAGCACAGATACGCAGTATTTT. Translating gives CASKTSFTSTDTQYF.

The rearrangement joins TRBV4-1 to TRBJ1-3, with 9 nucleotides matching TRBD1. Trimming at V came to 8 bases and at J to 6 bases, leaving 8 bases not matched to a gene. This CDR3 has 14 residues. Germline CDR1 is MGHRA and CDR2 is YSYEKL. CDR3 in DNA: TGCGCCAGCGCCCGGACAGGGGCCGCAAACACCATATATTTT. Encoded protein: CASARTGAANTIYF.

The chain recombines TRBV11-2 with TRBJ2-3, with TRBD2 matching 11 bases. V gave up 3 bases and J gave up 1 base; unmatched junction bases: 3. This CDR3 comprises 16 residues. The germline V gene has CDR1 SGHAT and CDR2 FQNNGV. The CDR3 loop is CASSLELAGGTDTQYF. The CDR3 nucleotides are TGTGCCAGCAGCTTGGAACTAGCGGGGGGCACAGATACGCAGTATTTT.

This chain joins TRBV5-1 and TRBJ1-1; 9 bases match TRBD1. V was pared by 4 bases and J by 1 base, with 5 bases of the junction left unmatched. Germline assignment: CDR1 SGHRS and CDR2 YFSETQ. The length of the CDR3 is 15 residues. CDR3 sequence (DNA): TGCGCCAGCAGCCCGCCGGGACAGGGGAACACTGAAGCTTTCTTT. It yields the protein CASSPPGQGNTEAFF.

The chain joins TRBV27 to TRBJ1-6, with D tentatively TRBD1 (6 bases). V was cut by 3 bases and J by 6 bases, with 12 bases left in between. CDR3 length: 15 residues. Germline CDR1 and CDR2: MNHEY and SMNVEV (reference sequence). CDR3 nucleotides: TGTGCCAGCAGTTTCGAGGGGGTGGCTAATTCACCCCTCCACTTT. It encodes CASSFEGVANSPLHF.

This chain uses TRBV24-1 with TRBJ2-7; D call uncertain. CDR3 length: 14 residues. Germline V gives CDR1 KGHDR, CDR2 SFDVKD. V was pared by 4 bases and J by 3 bases, with 12 bases between. The CDR3 loop is CATSDVSRLYEQYV. The CDR3, as DNA: TGTGCCACCAGTGACGTCTCTAGACTCTACGAGCAGTACGTC.

This chain connects TRBV29-1 to TRBJ1-4, with 7 positions matching TRBD1. CDR3 length equals 18 residues. Germline CDR1 and CDR2: SQVTM and ANQGSEA. The V segment lost 0 bases and the J segment 0 bases; nucleotides outside the gene matches: 10. The CDR3 DNA follows: TGCAGCGTTGAAGATCGCTCGGGACAGCTTTCAACTAATGAAAAACTGTTTTTT. It codes for CSVEDRSGQLSTNEKLFF.

The V call is TRBV2, the J call TRBJ1-2; no clear D. Germline V gene sequence: CDR1 SNHLY, CDR2 FYNNEI. V was cut by 6 bases and J by 2 bases, with 13 bases left in between. The CDR3 totals 14 residues. CDR3 sequence (DNA): TGTGCCAGCAGAGGTCTCGCAGGCAACTATGGCTACACCTTC. Its protein is CASRGLAGNYGYTF.

This clone appeared once. The chain joins TRBV5-6 to TRBJ1-1, with 9 bases lining up with TRBD1. Germline CDR1 is SGHDT and CDR2 is YYEEEE. CDR3 length equals 17 residues. J was trimmed by 1 base and V by 4 bases; bases with no gene match: 11. For the CDR3, the DNA is TGTGCCAGCAGCCGTGGGACAGGGTGGGCCCAGAACACTGAAGCTTTCTTT. As protein: CASSRGTGWAQNTEAFF. The full variable domain, with the rest looked up from reference TRBV5-6 and TRBJ1-1, is DAGVTQSPTHLIKTRGQQVTLRCSPKSGHDTVSWYQQALGQGPQFIFQYYEEEERQRGNFPDRFSGHQFPNYSSELNVNALLLGDSALYLCASSRGTGWAQNTEAFFGQGTRLTVV.

The gene calls are TRBV5-1 and TRBJ2-3, with D possibly being TRBD2 (7 bases). Germline V lookup: CDR1 SGHRS, CDR2 YFSETQ. This CDR3 has 16 residues. Trimming took off 0 bases at V and 2 bases at J, with 13 bases between the two ends. CDR3: CASSLERGGFTDTQYF. The CDR3 DNA reads TGCGCCAGCAGCTTGGAGAGGGGGGGATTCACAGATACGCAGTATTTT. The variable domain in full, completed from reference TRBV5-1 and TRBJ2-3, reads KAGVTQTPRYLIKTRGQQVTLSCSPISGHRSVSWYQQTPGQGLQFLFEYFSETQRNKGNFPGRFSGRQFSNSRSEMNVSTLELGDSALYLCASSLERGGFTDTQYFGPGTRLTVL.

The chain couples TRBV5-1 to TRBJ1-4, with 7 bases that match TRBD1. Germline CDR1 SGHRS, CDR2 YFSETQ. The junction had 12 bases not matched to a gene; V was cut back by 0 bases and J by 4 bases. This CDR3 contains 18 residues. The CDR3 coding sequence is TGCGCCAGCAGCTTGGCTGTGCGGACAGGTCACCGTAATGAAAAACTGTTTTTT. As protein: CASSLAVRTGHRNEKLFF.

The V call is TRBV7-9, the J call TRBJ2-7; weak D call: TRBD1 (7 bases). This CDR3 is built from 13 residues. V was cut by 2 bases and J by 6 bases, with 11 bases left in between. The germline V gene has CDR1 SEHNR and CDR2 FQNEAQ (reference sequence). The CDR3 spells CASSLNRGGEQYV. The CDR3 bases are TGTGCCAGCAGCTTAAACAGGGGAGGCGAGCAGTACGTC.

The chain combines TRBV27 with TRBJ1-1; 7 positions match TRBD1. Germline assignment: CDR1 MNHEY and CDR2 SMNVEV (reference sequence). There are 13 residues in the CDR3. Trimming at V came to 5 bases and at J to 4 bases, leaving 4 bases not matched to a gene. In DNA, the CDR3 is TGTGCCAGCAGTCCTACAGGGGCCACTGAAGCTTTCTTT. It translates to CASSPTGATEAFF.

This clone was found once. The chain has TRBV2 and TRBJ1-1, with 9 bases identical to TRBD1. The trim removed 4 bases at V and 4 bases at J, leaving 4 bases unmatched. Per the germline V gene, CDR1 is SNHLY and CDR2 is FYNNEI. CDR3 length: 14 amino acids. The CDR3 region has the DNA TGTGCCAGCAGTGTCGAGACAGGGGGCACTGAAGCTTTCTTT. Amino acid sequence: CASSVETGGTEAFF.

The rearrangement joins TRBV2 to TRBJ1-2; TRBD1 matches at 7 bases. CDR3 size: 15 residues. V was clipped by 5 bases and J by 3 bases; unmatched bases: 9. Per the germline V gene, CDR1 is SNHLY and CDR2 is FYNNEI. CDR3 region: CASSPIDRAYYGYTF. CDR3 in DNA: TGTGCCAGCAGTCCTATAGACAGGGCCTACTATGGCTACACCTTC.

This chain joins TRBV5-1 and TRBJ2-2; a possible D gene is TRBD1 (5 bases). The germline CDR1 and CDR2 sequences are SGHRS and YFSETQ. Trimming pared 2 bases from V and 2 bases from J, leaving 10 bases between. The CDR3 has 15 residues. CDR3 sequence (DNA): TGCGCCAGCAGCTTAGGGGCGGTAAACACCGGGGAGCTGTTTTTT. This gives the protein CASSLGAVNTGELFF.

CDR3 coding DNA: TGTGCCAGTAGTATAATTGCAGGGGTGAGTGGCTACACCTTC. Its protein product is CASSIIAGVSGYTF. J is TRBJ1-2 and V is TRBV19, with D possibly being TRBD1 (6 bases). Germline V CDR1 and CDR2: LNHDA, SQIVND (reference sequence). Trimming pared 2 bases from V and 7 bases from J, leaving 14 bases between. This CDR3 spans 14 amino acids.

CDR3 sequence reads: CATSGPAADEAFF. Here the CDR3 DNA reads TGTGCCACCAGTGGGCCTGCCGCAGATGAAGCTTTCTTT. V is TRBV24-1 and J is TRBJ1-1; no reliable D call. Germline values: CDR1 KGHDR, CDR2 SFDVKD. Between the trimmed V and J ends, which lost 5 bases and 7 bases, there was a span of 13 bases. This CDR3 is 13 amino acids long.

V is TRBV7-3 and J is TRBJ2-5; the D gene is possibly TRBD1 (5 bases). From germline, CDR1 is SGHTA and CDR2 FQGTGA. With 2 bases removed from V and 4 bases from J, the gap between germline ends came to 8 bases. This CDR3 has 13 amino acids. The CDR3, as DNA: TGTGCCAGCAGCTTAGGGGCGAGAGAGACCCAGTACTTC. It yields the protein CASSLGARETQYF.

V is TRBV2 and J is TRBJ1-1; D is perhaps TRBD1 (5 bases). Trimming cost V 7 bases and J 4 bases, with 13 bases left between them. The CDR3 consists of 13 residues. Germline V gives CDR1 SNHLY, CDR2 FYNNEI. The CDR3 sequence: CASKVGRGTEAFF. In nucleotides, the CDR3 is TGTGCCAGCAAGGTAGGAAGGGGCACTGAAGCTTTCTTT.

J is TRBJ2-2 and V is TRBV3-1 (or the pseudogene TRBV3-2), with 7 nucleotides matching TRBD1. This CDR3 is 15 amino acids long. V dropped 7 bases and J dropped 5; count of bases not matched to a gene: 10. The V gene's germline CDR1 is LGHDT and CDR2 YNNKEL (reference sequence). The CDR3 bases are TGTGCCAGCAACTTTGGATCAGGGGGTACCGGGGAGCTGTTTTTT. It encodes CASNFGSGGTGELFF.